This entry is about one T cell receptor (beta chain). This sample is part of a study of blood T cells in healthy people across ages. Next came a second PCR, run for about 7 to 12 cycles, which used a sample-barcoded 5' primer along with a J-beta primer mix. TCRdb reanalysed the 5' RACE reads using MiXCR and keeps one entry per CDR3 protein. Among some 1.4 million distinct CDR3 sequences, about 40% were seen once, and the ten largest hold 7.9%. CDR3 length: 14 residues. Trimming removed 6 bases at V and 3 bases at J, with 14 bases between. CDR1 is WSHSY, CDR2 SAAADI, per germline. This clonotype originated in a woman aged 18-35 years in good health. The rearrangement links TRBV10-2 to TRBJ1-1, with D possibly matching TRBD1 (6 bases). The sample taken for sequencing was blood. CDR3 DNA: TGCGCCAGCAGGGCAGGGGCCCTATACACTGAAGCTTTCTTT. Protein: CASRAGALYTEAFF.